These 23 T cell receptor beta chains originate from one sample sequenced in a study of blood T cell repertoires in COVID-19. Sequencing was performed with immunoSEQ multiplex PCR; in TCRdb, only in-frame clones are kept and a portion is missing. The sample includes fewer than 300,000 clones, approximately 91% of them seen just once. The specimen was peripheral blood. Receptor source: a woman under 40 with COVID-19, enrolled during active disease.

The CDR3 DNA sequence: TGCAGTGCTAGTACAGCTAACTATGGCTACACCTTC. Translating gives CSASTANYGYTF. The V call is TRBV20-1, the J call TRBJ1-2; D ambiguous. Trimming pared 3 bases from V and 0 bases from J, leaving 5 bases between. The germline V gene encodes CDR1 DFQATT and CDR2 SNEGSKA (reference sequence). The CDR3 extends over 12 amino acids.

This chain links TRBV28 with TRBJ1-4; D is undetermined. The germline V gene encodes CDR1 MDHEN and CDR2 SYDVKM. Trimming shortened V by 6 bases and J by 4 bases, and 18 bases separated the two germline ends. CDR3 length: 16 residues. CDR3 in amino acids: CASSPRRSRGNEKLFF. The CDR3 region has the DNA TGTGCCAGCAGCCCTCGGAGGAGTCGGGGTAATGAAAAACTGTTTTTT.

The chain carries TRBV5-1 and TRBJ1-3, with TRBD1 as a possible D gene (6 bases). The CDR3 has 17 residues. Trimming stripped 0 bases from V and 4 bases from J, with 17 bases between. Germline-derived CDR1 and CDR2 are SGHRS and YFSETQ. This CDR3 reads CASSLERSTGLGNTIYF. CDR3 sequence (DNA): TGCGCCAGCAGCTTGGAGCGGTCTACAGGGCTAGGAAACACCATATATTTT.

The V and J genes are TRBV18 and TRBJ2-5, with 13 bases matching TRBD2. Germline V gene lookup returns CDR1 KGHSH and CDR2 LQKENI. V trimming: 6 bases; J trimming: 5 bases; junction bases outside the gene matches: 9. The CDR3 loop spans 16 amino acids. CDR3 residues: CASSPQLAGGSETQYF. The CDR3 DNA reads as TGTGCCAGCTCGCCCCAACTAGCGGGAGGGTCGGAGACCCAGTACTTC.

This clone was detected only once. This chain connects TRBV5-6 to TRBJ2-2; 7 nucleotides match TRBD1. The CDR3 is 14 amino acids. With 4 bases clipped from V and 0 bases from J, the junction kept 0 bases outside the gene matches. CDR1 is SGHDT and CDR2 is YYEEEE in the germline V gene. CDR3 nucleotide sequence: TGTGCCAGCAGCGGGACAGCGAACACCGGGGAGCTGTTTTTT. Translation gives CASSGTANTGELFF.

The V gene is TRBV5-6, the J gene TRBJ1-1; D is ambiguous. The CDR3 extends over 13 amino acids. The germline V gene encodes CDR1 SGHDT and CDR2 YYEEEE. V lost 4 bases, J lost 3 bases, and 10 bases lay in between. CDR3 sequence reads: CASSRPLYTEAFF. The CDR3 bases are TGTGCCAGCAGCCGTCCGTTATACACTGAAGCTTTCTTT.

The chain has TRBV7-6 and TRBJ2-5; 7 bases are a match to TRBD1. J lost 2 bases, V lost 5 bases, and 8 bases had no gene match. Germline loops: CDR1 SGHVS, CDR2 FNYEAQ. This CDR3 has 15 amino acids. The CDR3 sequence is CASSPNRGRQETQYF. For the CDR3, the DNA is TGTGCCAGCAGCCCGAACAGGGGTCGGCAAGAGACCCAGTACTTC.

The J gene is TRBJ1-6, the V gene TRBV7-2; the D is unclear. CDR1 and CDR2 (germline): SGHTA, FQGNSA. The CDR3 contains 15 residues. Trimming left V 5 bases short and J 10 bases short, with 18 bases between. The CDR3 loop reads CASSLQTDGRSPLHF. The CDR3 DNA reads as TGTGCCAGCAGCCTACAGACGGACGGGAGGTCACCCCTCCACTTT.

The rearrangement uses TRBV30 and TRBJ2-2; D is perhaps TRBD1 (5 bases). Germline V gene data show CDR1 as GTSNPN and CDR2 as SVGIG (reference sequence). Trimming left V 3 bases short and J 5 bases short, with 10 bases between. This CDR3 contains 13 residues. CDR3 loop: CAWRDTSTGELFF. CDR3 coding DNA: TGTGCCTGGAGGGACACTTCAACCGGGGAGCTGTTTTTT.

V gene TRBV7-6 combines with J gene TRBJ2-1, with 10 bases fitting TRBD2. The CDR3 has 15 amino acids. The V gene end was trimmed by 2 bases and the J gene end by 5 bases; junction bases not matched to a gene: 3. Germline CDR1 SGHVS, CDR2 FNYEAQ. In DNA, the CDR3 is TGTGCCAGCAGCTTAACTAGCGGGATAAACAATGAGCAGTTCTTC. This sequence encodes CASSLTSGINNEQFF.

This clone occurred once. The CDR3 region is CASSARTGTEAFF. The CDR3 DNA is TGTGCCAGCAGCGCCCGGACAGGGACTGAAGCTTTCTTT. This chain links TRBV7-2 with TRBJ1-1, with TRBD1 matching over 8 bases. Germline assignment: CDR1 SGHTA and CDR2 FQGNSA. The CDR3 length is 13 residues. V dropped 5 bases and J dropped 5; count of bases not matched to a gene: 4.

The chain links TRBV5-6 to TRBJ2-4, with 7 positions matching TRBD1. The CDR3 has 14 residues. After removal of 0 bases from V and 4 bases from J, the junction contained 1 base not matched to a gene. Germline CDR1 SGHDT, CDR2 YYEEEE. The DNA of the CDR3 is TGTGCCAGCAGCTTGGGACAGGGAAAAAACATTCAGTACTTC. Amino acids: CASSLGQGKNIQYF.

V usage is TRBV5-1 and J usage is TRBJ1-1; 10 bases fit TRBD1. CDR1 is SGHRS and CDR2 is YFSETQ in the germline V gene. The CDR3 spans 17 residues. V shed 4 bases and J 0 bases; nucleotides not matched to a gene: 9. The CDR3 sequence is CASSPRDRGSLNTEAFF. The CDR3 nucleotides are TGCGCCAGCAGCCCTAGGGACAGGGGATCCTTGAACACTGAAGCTTTCTTT. The whole variable domain, filled in from reference TRBV5-1 and TRBJ1-1, reads KAGVTQTPRYLIKTRGQQVTLSCSPISGHRSVSWYQQTPGQGLQFLFEYFSETQRNKGNFPGRFSGRQFSNSRSEMNVSTLELGDSALYLCASSPRDRGSLNTEAFFGQGTRLTVV.

DNA of the CDR3: TGTGCCATCAGGGACCCGGGACAGACGAACACTGAAGCTTTCTTT. It is translated as CAIRDPGQTNTEAFF. The chain couples TRBV10-3 to TRBJ1-1; the match to TRBD1 covers 7 bases. V dropped 6 bases and J dropped 1; count of bases not matched to a gene: 8. This CDR3 spans 15 amino acids. Germline assignment: CDR1 ENHRY and CDR2 SYGVKD.

The gene calls are TRBV7-2 and TRBJ1-5, with D maybe TRBD1 (5 bases). V was clipped by 2 bases and J by 0 bases, with 20 bases between them. CDR3 size: 19 residues. Germline CDR1 is SGHTA and CDR2 is FQGNSA. This CDR3 is CASSLYGGSDRYSNQPQHF. CDR3 DNA: TGTGCCAGCAGCTTATATGGGGGGTCCGACAGATATAGCAATCAGCCCCAGCATTTT.

The chain joins TRBV4-1 to TRBJ1-5; tentative D call: TRBD1 (6 bases). Germline V gives CDR1 MGHRA, CDR2 YSYEKL. The CDR3 sequence is 18 residues long. Trimming left V 1 base short and J 1 base short, with 17 bases between. The CDR3 here is CASSQVMIGGTSNQPQHF. The DNA for the CDR3 is TGCGCCAGCAGCCAAGTTATGATAGGGGGAACCAGCAATCAGCCCCAGCATTTT.

V and J are TRBV5-1 and TRBJ2-7; D remains unclear. The CDR3 runs 18 residues. Between the trimmed V and J ends, which lost 0 bases and 4 bases, there was a span of 23 bases. From germline, CDR1 is SGHRS and CDR2 YFSETQ. The CDR3 DNA is TGCGCCAGCAGCTTGGACTATGACCCAACGTTCTTGATGTACGAGCAGTACTTC. This translates into CASSLDYDPTFLMYEQYF. Looking up the rest from reference TRBV5-1 and TRBJ2-7 gives the full variable domain: KAGVTQTPRYLIKTRGQQVTLSCSPISGHRSVSWYQQTPGQGLQFLFEYFSETQRNKGNFPGRFSGRQFSNSRSEMNVSTLELGDSALYLCASSLDYDPTFLMYEQYFGPGTRLTVT.

The CDR3 DNA sequence: TGTGCCAGCAGTGGGGACAGGGGCACTGAAGCTTTCTTT. Translation: CASSGDRGTEAFF. The chain combines TRBV2 with TRBJ1-1; 10 bases map to TRBD1. Germline CDR1 and CDR2: SNHLY and FYNNEI. The CDR3 covers 13 residues. After removal of 4 bases from V and 4 bases from J, the junction contained 0 bases not matched to a gene.

This chain links TRBV14 with TRBJ2-5, with D tentatively TRBD1 (5 bases). Trimming shortened V by 0 bases and J by 5 bases, and 13 bases separated the two germline ends. The CDR3 has 15 amino acids. Germline assignment: CDR1 SGHDN and CDR2 FVKESK. The CDR3 sequence: CASSQDRGLLETQYF. CDR3 DNA: TGTGCCAGCAGCCAAGATAGGGGCCTCTTGGAGACCCAGTACTTC.

This clone was recorded only once. The gene calls are TRBV13 and TRBJ2-7; perhaps TRBD1 as D (6 bases). Germline assignment: CDR1 PRHDT and CDR2 FYEKMQ (reference sequence). V was shortened by 1 base and J by 2 bases, with 12 bases between the two germline ends. The CDR3 extends over 15 amino acids. Here the CDR3 reads CASSLATGRPYEQYF. CDR3 DNA sequence: TGTGCCAGCAGCTTAGCAACAGGGCGCCCCTACGAGCAGTACTTC.

The chain uses TRBV7-3 and TRBJ2-3, with D tentatively TRBD2 (5 bases). The V end was cut by 2 bases, the J end by 5 bases, with 11 bases between. Germline lookup yields CDR1 SGHTA and CDR2 FQGTGA. The CDR3 loop spans 14 amino acids. The CDR3 DNA sequence: TGTGCCAGCAGCTTACAGAGCGGTAGAGATACGCAGTATTTT. Its translation: CASSLQSGRDTQYF.

As regards this clone: Other DNA sequences within the sample encode an identical CDR3. The gene calls are TRBV20-1 and TRBJ1-2, with 7 bases that match TRBD1. This CDR3 contains 11 residues. The germline V gene encodes CDR1 DFQATT and CDR2 SNEGSKA (reference sequence). With 6 bases clipped from V and 8 bases from J, the junction kept 6 bases outside the gene matches. The chain's CDR3 is CSARQGYGYTF. The CDR3 nucleotides read TGCAGTGCGAGACAGGGATACGGCTACACCTTC.

V gene TRBV5-4 combines with J gene TRBJ1-4; D unresolved. CDR1 and CDR2 (germline): SGHNT, YYREEE (reference sequence). CDR3 length equals 15 residues. Trimming removed 2 bases at V and 5 bases at J, with 13 bases between. The CDR3 protein is CASSLAAGLNEKLFF. The CDR3 DNA is TGTGCCAGCAGCTTAGCCGCGGGTTTAAATGAAAAACTGTTTTTT.